One sample yielded the 6 T cell receptor beta chains listed below, sequenced in a study of T cell responses to AZD1222 COVID-19 vaccine. Assay: immunoSEQ multiplex PCR; the TCRdb copy retains only in-frame clones and omits some. The table shows about 120,000 clones, with roughly nine tenths occurring only once. Here the sequenced sample was peripheral blood, taken on day 0 of AZD1222 vaccination. These TCRs come from an adult in good health.

The chain carries TRBV15 and TRBJ1-6; D is uncertain. The CDR3 is made up of 14 amino acids. Germline V gene data show CDR1 as LNHNV and CDR2 as YYDKDF (reference sequence). V was cut by 1 base and J by 6 bases, with 7 bases left in between. The CDR3: CATSRAEVNSPLHF. As DNA, the CDR3 is TGTGCCACCAGCAGAGCCGAGGTTAATTCACCCCTCCACTTT.

The gene calls are TRBV18 and TRBJ1-2, with TRBD1 matching over 8 bases. The CDR3 runs to 14 residues. Germline V gene lookup returns CDR1 KGHSH and CDR2 LQKENI. V was clipped by 2 bases and J by 6 bases; unmatched bases: 5. CDR3 amino acids: CASSPDRGIDGYTF. CDR3 coding DNA: TGTGCCAGCTCACCAGACAGGGGAATCGATGGCTACACCTTC.

The chain links TRBV30 to TRBJ2-2; D is uncertain. V shed 0 bases and J shed 6 bases, with 20 bases lying between them. The CDR3 is made up of 17 amino acids. Germline CDR1 reads GTSNPN; CDR2 reads SVGIG (reference sequence). The CDR3 spells CAWSVNVYTGLAGELFF. CDR3 in DNA: TGTGCCTGGAGTGTAAACGTCTACACGGGTCTTGCCGGGGAGCTGTTTTTT.

This clone was seen more than once but under ten times. V usage is TRBV3-1 (or the pseudogene TRBV3-2) and J usage is TRBJ2-7; 11 positions match TRBD1. CDR3 length: 16 amino acids. The ends lost 6 bases at V and 1 base at J; junction bases unmatched: 8. CDR1 is LGHDT and CDR2 is YNNKEL in the germline V gene (reference sequence). The CDR3 protein is CASSRTGTGGSYEQYF. CDR3 sequence (DNA): TGTGCCAGCAGTCGAACCGGGACAGGGGGATCCTACGAGCAGTACTTC.

The chain combines TRBV7-2 with TRBJ2-1; TRBD2 matches at 13 bases. The ends lost 5 bases at V and 6 bases at J; junction bases unmatched: 7. CDR1 and CDR2 from the germline V gene are SGHTA and FQGNSA. The CDR3 is 16 residues long. The CDR3 loop is CASSPWTSGSRNEQFF. CDR3 DNA: TGTGCCAGCAGCCCATGGACTAGCGGGAGTCGCAATGAGCAGTTCTTC.

The rearrangement uses TRBV3-1 (or the pseudogene TRBV3-2) and TRBJ1-5; D is unclear. The CDR3 length is 16 residues. CDR1 is LGHDT and CDR2 is YNNKEL in the germline V gene (reference sequence). V dropped 1 base and J dropped 2 bases, with 12 bases sitting between them. CDR3 sequence reads: CASSQGSPRGNQPQHF. Written as DNA, the CDR3 is TGTGCCAGCAGCCAAGGGAGTCCCCGGGGCAATCAGCCCCAGCATTTT.